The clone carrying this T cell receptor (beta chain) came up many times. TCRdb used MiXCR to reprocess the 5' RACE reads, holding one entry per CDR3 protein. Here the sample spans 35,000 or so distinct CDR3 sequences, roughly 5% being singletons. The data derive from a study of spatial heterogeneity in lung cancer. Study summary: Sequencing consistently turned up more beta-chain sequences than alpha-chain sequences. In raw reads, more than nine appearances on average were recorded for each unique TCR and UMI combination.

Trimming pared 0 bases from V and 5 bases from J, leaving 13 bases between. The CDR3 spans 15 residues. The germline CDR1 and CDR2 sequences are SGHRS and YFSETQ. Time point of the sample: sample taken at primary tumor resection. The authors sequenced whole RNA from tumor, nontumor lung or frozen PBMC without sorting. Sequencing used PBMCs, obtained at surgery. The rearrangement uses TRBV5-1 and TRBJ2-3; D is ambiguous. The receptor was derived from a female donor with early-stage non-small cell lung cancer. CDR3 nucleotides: TGCGCCAGCAGCTTGGTAGGGCCGATCGGAGATACGCAGTATTTT. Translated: CASSLVGPIGDTQYF.